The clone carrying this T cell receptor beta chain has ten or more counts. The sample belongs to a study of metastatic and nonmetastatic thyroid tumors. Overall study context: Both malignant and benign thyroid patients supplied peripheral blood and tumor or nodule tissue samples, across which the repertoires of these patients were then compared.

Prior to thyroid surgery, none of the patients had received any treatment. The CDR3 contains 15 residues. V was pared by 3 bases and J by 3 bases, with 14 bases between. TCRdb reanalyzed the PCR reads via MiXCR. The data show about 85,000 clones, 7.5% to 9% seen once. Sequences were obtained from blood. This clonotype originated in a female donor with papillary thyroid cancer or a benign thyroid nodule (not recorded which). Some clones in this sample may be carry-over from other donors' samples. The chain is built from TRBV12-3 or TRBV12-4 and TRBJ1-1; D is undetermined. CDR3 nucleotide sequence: TGTGCCAGCAGTTTGGCCGGACGGACTGACACTGAAGCTTTCTTT. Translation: CASSLAGRTDTEAFF.